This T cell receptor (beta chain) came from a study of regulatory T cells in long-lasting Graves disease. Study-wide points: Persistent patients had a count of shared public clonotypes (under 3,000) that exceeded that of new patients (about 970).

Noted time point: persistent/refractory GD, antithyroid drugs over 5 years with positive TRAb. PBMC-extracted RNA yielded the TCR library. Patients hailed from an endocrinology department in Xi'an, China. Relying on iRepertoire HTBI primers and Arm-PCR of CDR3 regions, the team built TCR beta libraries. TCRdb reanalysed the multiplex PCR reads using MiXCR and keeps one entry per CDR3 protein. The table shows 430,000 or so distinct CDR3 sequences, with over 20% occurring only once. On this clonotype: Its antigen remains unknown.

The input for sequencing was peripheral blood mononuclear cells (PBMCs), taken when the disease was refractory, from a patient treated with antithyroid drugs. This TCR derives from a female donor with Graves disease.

The CDR3 nucleotides read TGTGCCAGCAGCTTAGTAAAGCAGGACTACGAGCAGTACTTC. It specifies CASSLVKQDYEQYF. J is TRBJ2-7 and V is TRBV7-8; D is uncertain. Germline CDR1 is SGHVS and CDR2 is FQNEAQ. The CDR3 runs to 14 residues. The V gene lost 1 base and the J gene lost 3 bases, with 10 bases spanning the gap.